Below are 16 T cell receptor beta chains sequenced from a single sample in a study of regulatory T cells in long-lasting Graves disease. HTBI primers from iRepertoire and Arm-PCR of CDR3 regions yielded the TCR beta libraries. TCRdb fed the multiplex PCR reads into MiXCR, producing one record per CDR3 protein. The sample includes 200,000 to 250,000 distinct CDR3 sequences, about 17% seen only once; the top ten take over 20%. Described time point: newly diagnosed GD, antithyroid drugs for less than 3 months. The TCR library was prepared using RNA isolated from PBMCs. This specimen consisted of peripheral blood mononuclear cells (PBMCs), obtained at new diagnosis, from a patient treated with antithyroid drugs. These receptors came from a female donor with Graves disease.

This clonotype was recorded many times. This rearrangement joins TRBV6-2 or TRBV6-3 to TRBJ2-7; D perhaps matches TRBD1 (6 bases). Trimming removed 2 bases at V and 3 bases at J, with 17 bases between. The CDR3 length is 16 residues. CDR1 MNHEY and CDR2 SVGEGT come from the germline V gene. CDR3 region: CASSYDRTENNYEQYF. In DNA, the CDR3 is TGTGCCAGCAGTTACGACCGGACAGAAAACAACTACGAGCAGTACTTC.

This chain connects TRBV28 to TRBJ2-7; TRBD2 might be the D (5 bases). Germline CDR1 and CDR2: MDHEN and SYDVKM. The V end was cut by 5 bases, the J end by 0 bases, with 23 bases between. The CDR3 runs 18 residues. CDR3 in amino acids: CASSVRIGLATLSYEQYF. The CDR3, as DNA: TGTGCCAGCAGTGTCAGGATCGGACTGGCCACCCTCTCCTACGAGCAGTACTTC.

The sample holds many counts of this clonotype. The rearrangement uses TRBV19 and TRBJ2-1, with 9 bases matching TRBD1. V lost 9 bases to trimming and J lost 7 bases; unmatched junction nucleotides: 7. Germline V CDR1 and CDR2: LNHDA, SQIVND (reference sequence). This CDR3 is 13 amino acids long. The CDR3 loop is CARPGQGSNEQFF. In DNA, the CDR3 is TGTGCCAGACCGGGACAGGGCTCGAATGAGCAGTTCTTC.

The sample holds one count of this clonotype. A much larger clone sits a single nucleotide away, making a read error possible. This rearrangement joins TRBV6-2 or TRBV6-3 to TRBJ2-7; 9 bases are shared with TRBD1. Germline V gene lookup returns CDR1 MNHEY and CDR2 SVGEGT. The CDR3 has 15 residues. The CDR3 protein is CVSGGGQGSSYEQYF. CDR3 coding DNA: TGTGTCAGCGGTGGGGGACAGGGAAGCTCCTACGAGCAGTACTTC.

This clonotype was counted many times. The rearrangement links TRBV3-1 to TRBJ1-4; TRBD1 might be the D (6 bases). Trimming stripped 5 bases from V and 11 bases from J, with 18 bases between. CDR3 length: 14 residues. The germline V gene encodes CDR1 LGHDT and CDR2 YNNKEL (reference sequence). The CDR3 reads CASSDRTVPGKLFF. CDR3 bases: TGTGCCAGCAGCGACCGGACAGTACCTGGGAAACTGTTTTTT.

This clonotype was counted ten times or more. The chain employs TRBV12-3 or TRBV12-4 and TRBJ2-5, with D maybe TRBD2 (5 bases). With the DNA end fitting TRBJ2-1 better, the J assignment may be wrong. The length of the CDR3 is 16 residues. The CDR3 coding sequence is TGTGCCAGCAGTTTAAGTAGTCTAGCCCGAAGGAAGGGGCAGTTCTTC. Amino acid sequence: CASSLSSLARRKGQFF.

This clonotype occurred a few times. The chain couples TRBV20-1 to TRBJ2-1; 14 nucleotides agree with TRBD2. The CDR3 is 17 amino acids. V shed 3 bases and J 1 base; nucleotides not matched to a gene: 5. Germline CDR1 is DFQATT and CDR2 is SNEGSKA (reference sequence). The CDR3 nucleotides are TGCAGTGCTAGGGGGACTAGCGGGGGCGTATCCTACAATGAGCAGTTCTTC. Translation gives CSARGTSGGVSYNEQFF.

V is TRBV6-5 and J is TRBJ2-3; D call uncertain. The V end was cut by 0 bases, the J end by 4 bases, with 14 bases between. The CDR3 is 16 residues long. CDR1 and CDR2 (germline): MNHEY, SVGAGI. In DNA, the CDR3 is TGTGCCAGCAGTTACTCGTACCAAGCAGGCGCAGATACGCAGTATTTT. It specifies CASSYSYQAGADTQYF.

This clonotype has at least ten counts. The rearrangement joins TRBV7-2 to TRBJ1-1, with 9 bases aligning to TRBD1. This CDR3 contains 16 residues. CDR1 and CDR2 from the germline V gene are SGHTA and FQGNSA. V dropped 2 bases and J dropped 5; count of bases not matched to a gene: 9. In DNA form, the CDR3 reads TGTGCCAGCAGCTTAACAGGGGGCGGGATAGGGACTGAAGCTTTCTTT. Translated: CASSLTGGGIGTEAFF.

With regard to this clonotype: This may stem from a read error, because a much larger clone lies one nucleotide away. For the CDR3, the DNA is TGCAGCGTGGAGTTCCTGGATAAAGAGGCCCAGTACTTC. It is translated as CSVEFLDKEAQYF. The chain joins TRBV29-1 to TRBJ2-5; D uncertain. In germline, CDR1 is SQVTM, CDR2 ANQGSEA. The CDR3 spans 13 residues.

This clonotype was seen at least ten times. This rearrangement joins TRBV20-1 to TRBJ2-5; tentative D call: TRBD2 (5 bases). CDR3 length: 16 residues. Germline V gene lookup returns CDR1 DFQATT and CDR2 SNEGSKA (reference sequence). V was trimmed by 6 bases and J by 0 bases, leaving 20 bases between them. Here the CDR3 DNA reads TGCAGTGCCACACCCCCCGAGGGTGGGTACCAAGAGACCCAGTACTTC. Translated, it gives CSATPPEGGYQETQYF.

This clonotype was seen repeatedly, ten times or more. The V gene is TRBV28, the J gene TRBJ2-1, with D possibly TRBD1 on 6 matching bases. CDR1 MDHEN and CDR2 SYDVKM come from the germline V gene. The length of the CDR3 is 13 residues. Deletions cut 5 bases from V and 9 bases from J, with 14 bases between. The CDR3: CASSPHRALEQFF. In DNA, the CDR3 is TGTGCCAGCAGTCCCCACAGGGCACTTGAGCAGTTCTTC.

This clonotype was seen many times. V is TRBV6-2 or TRBV6-3 and J is TRBJ2-1, with 15 bases aligning to TRBD2. The J segment lost 10 bases and the V segment lost 3 bases, leaving 4 bases of the junction unmatched. This CDR3 region has 15 residues. CDR1 and CDR2 from the germline V gene are MNHEY and SVGEGT. CDR3 in DNA: TGTGCCAGCAGTTATACCGGGACTAGCGGGAGGGAGCAGTTCTTC. As protein: CASSYTGTSGREQFF.

This clonotype was recorded at least ten times. J is TRBJ2-2 and V is TRBV10-2; 9 bases fit TRBD2. Germline values: CDR1 WSHSY, CDR2 SAAADI. The trim removed 7 bases at V and 4 bases at J, leaving 1 base unmatched. This CDR3 has 13 amino acids. In DNA, the CDR3 is TGCGCCAGCACTAGCGGGACCACCGGGGAGCTGTTTTTT. Its protein product is CASTSGTTGELFF.

The chain recombines TRBV10-3 with TRBJ2-5; a weak D match, TRBD1 (6 bases). The germline CDR1 and CDR2 sequences are ENHRY and SYGVKD. The CDR3 is 14 amino acids. Trimming removed 0 bases from V and 5 bases from J, with 10 bases in between. The CDR3 nucleotides are TGTGCCATCAGTGAGTCGGGGGCAGGGGAGACCCAGTACTTC. Amino acids: CAISESGAGETQYF.

This clonotype has ten or more counts. The chain recombines TRBV6-2 or TRBV6-3 with TRBJ2-5; TRBD2 agrees at 8 bases. Losses at the gene ends were 7 bases for V and 3 bases for J; bases not matched to a gene: 4. The CDR3 consists of 13 residues. The germline V gene encodes CDR1 MNHEY and CDR2 SVGEGT. CDR3 nucleotide sequence: TGTGCCAGCAACGTACTAGCGGAAGAGACCCAGTACTTC. As protein: CASNVLAEETQYF.